Reported below is one TCR beta chain. From 3500 ng of total RNA, each TCR library was prepared. Using the 5' RACE reads, TCRdb records one entry per CDR3 protein without DNA. The table lists fewer than 450,000 distinct CDR3 sequences. This sample stems from a study of monozygotic twins with inflammatory bowel disease. This CDR3 has 18 residues. Germline V gene lookup returns CDR1 MNHEY and CDR2 SVGAGI. The chain employs TRBV6-5 and TRBJ2-3; TCRdb indicates TRBD1, and absent DNA this call remains unverified. This clonotype was obtained from a human donor with ulcerative colitis or Crohn's disease, or a healthy co-twin of an affected twin (not recorded which). The sequenced sample was blood. The CDR3 reads CASSYEFPDRGYTDTQYF.